This T cell receptor beta chain derives from a study of blood T cell repertoires in COVID-19. Study in general: Samples of COVID-19 (acute and convalescent) were obtained from the United States, Italy and Spain. T cells, B-cell-depleted T cells, or PBMCs supplied cDNA or gDNA.

This clone was detected only once. The ends were cut back, 1 base at V and 1 base at J, with 4 bases in the middle. The CDR3 is made up of 13 amino acids. Germline CDR1 is SGHVS and CDR2 is FNYEAQ. The repertoire was sequenced with immunoSEQ multiplex PCR; TCRdb's copy has only in-frame clones and lacks some. The sample consists of nearly 95,000 clones, under 80% of them appearing once. This chain links TRBV7-6 with TRBJ1-1, with unresolved D. The sequenced sample was peripheral blood. The receptor comes from a man between 65 and 85 years old with COVID-19, enrolled during active disease. CDR3 residues: CASSLEQNTEAFF. CDR3 nucleotides: TGTGCCAGCAGCTTAGAACAGAACACTGAAGCTTTCTTT.